Reported below is one T cell receptor beta chain. The clone's antigen remains unknown. No much larger clone exists at a distance of one base, and base qualities are not known. This sample is part of a study of blood T cell repertoires in COVID-19 (dated by TCRdb to about 2020). Study-level background: Samples from collaborators originated in the United States, Italy and Spain and spanned both the acute and convalescent phases of COVID-19. The prospective study material was composed of cDNA or gDNA derived from T cells, B-cell-depleted T cells, or PBMCs. Deeply sampled blood TCRbeta repertoires from subjects exposed to, actively infected with, or recovered from COVID-19 were included in the dataset. The repertoires were released in a freely available public database meant as a resource for research on the immune response to SARS-CoV-2. The samples were drawn from the first 160 participants of the ongoing ImmuneRACE study and from over 950 subjects provided by 6 global collaborators. Sample metadata almost always included a de-identified subject ID, COVID-19 status, age in years and sex. HLA class I and class II types, where available, came from metadata supplied by the sample provider rather than from assay-based typing.

TCRbeta CDR3 regions were amplified from genomic DNA using the immunoSEQ Assay, a bias-controlled multiplex PCR. The published analysis was carried out like this. The number of nucleated cells in each sample was estimated by amplification of reference gene primers within the assay. To quantify the absolute abundance of each unique TCRbeta CDR3 rearrangement, sequence reads were collapsed and filtered. For each sample, productive Simpson clonality was calculated by taking the square root of Simpson's diversity index across productive rearrangements. Held by TCRdb, this immuneACCESS table contains in-frame sequences only and omits some clones. Under half of the omission traces to an unresolved V gene where checked; the cause of the rest is unknown. That table furnishes V, J and clone size, whereas the DNA furnished D and trimming. The sample data list 30,000 or so clones, and 90% of these were observed just once. Approximately 1.5% of the sample is in the top ten clones.

Results and caveats for the whole study, not just this receptor: How much clinical and demographic metadata was included differed by source and by participant, and the metadata was provided uncurated.

The collaborating institutions used their own protocols to collect whole blood in K2EDTA tubes. Collaborator samples were shipped for TCRbeta analysis as frozen whole blood, isolated PBMCs, or DNA extracted from either sample type. Taken from cysteine to phenylalanine, the CDR3 has 15 residues. CDR3 DNA only is kept here, 45 bases in frame from base 1. Trimming removed 5 bases from V and 0 bases from J; the gene matches leave 4 bases unexplained. CDR1 and CDR2 are read off the germline V gene as SGHRS and YFSETQ. This chain joins TRBV5-1 to TRBJ2-7, with 11 central nucleotides matching TRBD2. Sequencing input: peripheral blood. This TCR came from a man in his sixties with active COVID-19. The CDR3 is CASRTSGVSSYEQYF. The nucleotides are TGCGCCAGCAGGACTAGCGGGGTTAGCTCCTACGAGCAGTACTTC.